This T cell receptor (beta chain) comes out of a study of OX40 agonist ivuxolimab in advanced cancers. Across the study: Administration of intravenous ivuxolimab to patients occurred every 2 weeks at 0.01 to 10 mg/kg. Partial responses occurred in three patients (one hepatocellular carcinoma, two cutaneous melanoma). Points from the study as a whole: Relative to CD4+, CD8+ T cells held more expanded clones on average. Certain nonresponding patients likewise had low normalized T-cell clonal expansion.

The germline V and J ends were trimmed by 1 base and 2 bases, with 6 bases remaining between them. The CDR3 extends over 14 amino acids. The germline CDR1 and CDR2 sequences are SGHTA and FQGNSA. Sequencing was performed with immunoSEQ multiplex PCR; in TCRdb, only in-frame clones are kept and a portion is missing. The profile shows about 73,000 clones, approximately 90% of them singletons. With respect to this clone: Antigen: not known.

This TCR came from an adult with an advanced solid tumor such as melanoma, head and neck, liver or kidney cancer. Material: CD4+ or CD8+ T cells sorted from blood, obtained in a trial of the OX40 agonist ivuxolimab. V is TRBV7-2 and J is TRBJ1-5, with a tentative D call TRBD1 (6 bases). The CDR3 nucleotides read TGTGCCAGCAGCTTAGACAGGGGCAATCAGCCCCAGCATTTT. It translates to CASSLDRGNQPQHF.